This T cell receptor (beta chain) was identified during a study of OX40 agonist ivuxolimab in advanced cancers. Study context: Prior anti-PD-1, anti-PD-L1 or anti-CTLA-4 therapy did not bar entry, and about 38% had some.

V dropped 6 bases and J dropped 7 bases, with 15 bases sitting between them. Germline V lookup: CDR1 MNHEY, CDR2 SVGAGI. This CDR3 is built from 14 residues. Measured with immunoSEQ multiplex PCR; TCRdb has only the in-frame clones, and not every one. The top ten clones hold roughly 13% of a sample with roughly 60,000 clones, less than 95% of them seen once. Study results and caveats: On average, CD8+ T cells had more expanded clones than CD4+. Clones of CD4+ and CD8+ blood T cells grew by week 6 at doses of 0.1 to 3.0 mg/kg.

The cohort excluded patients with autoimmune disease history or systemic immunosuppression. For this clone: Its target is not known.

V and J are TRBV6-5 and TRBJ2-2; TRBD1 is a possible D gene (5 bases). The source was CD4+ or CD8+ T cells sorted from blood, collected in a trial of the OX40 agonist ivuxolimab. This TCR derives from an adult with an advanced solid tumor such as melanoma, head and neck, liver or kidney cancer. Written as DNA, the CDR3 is TGTGCCAGCAGCTCTGACAGCCTCGGCGGGGAGCTGTTTTTT. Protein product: CASSSDSLGGELFF.